The rows below give T cell receptor beta chains drawn from one sample of a study of blood T cells in healthy people across ages. TCRdb passed the 5' RACE reads through MiXCR, listing each CDR3 protein once. This table has roughly 730,000 distinct CDR3 sequences, more than 50% appearing once. The sequenced sample was blood. The source of these receptors is a man aged 35 to 55 in good health. Both conserved end residues are part of each CDR3. The order of the fields is CDR3 protein, CDR3 DNA, V gene, J gene, CDR3 length, clone size, D gene. A D gene is named only where the DNA matches it firmly. Clone size, where shown, is once, few, many, or a class for clones that have expanded.

CATSDWGLAEDQTQYF	TGTGCCACCAGTGATTGGGGACTAGCGGAGGATCAGACCCAGTACTTC	TRBV24-1	TRBJ2-5	16	few	TRBD2
CSAPRREVTEQYF	TGCAGTGCCCCGCGGAGGGAAGTAACCGAGCAGTACTTC	TRBV20-1	TRBJ2-7	13	.	.
CSVETDGTDTQYF	TGCAGCGTGGAGACGGATGGCACAGATACGCAGTATTTT	TRBV29-1	TRBJ2-3	13	.	.
CASSLDALNTEAFF	TGTGCCAGCAGCTTAGATGCACTGAACACTGAAGCTTTCTTT	TRBV7-2	TRBJ1-1	14	.	.
CASSQPGTSRYNEQFF	TGTGCCAGCAGCCAACCCGGGACTAGCCGATACAATGAGCAGTTCTTC	TRBV3-1	TRBJ2-1	16	.	TRBD2
CASSVETAATNEKLFF	TGTGCCAGCAGCGTAGAAACGGCTGCAACTAATGAAAAACTGTTTTTT	TRBV9	TRBJ1-4	16	few	.
CASSPLRRDFGYEQYF	TGTGCCAGCAGCCCCCTCCGCCGGGACTTCGGCTACGAGCAGTACTTC	TRBV7-9	TRBJ2-7	16	.	.
CASSLSAGRNEKLFF	TGTGCCAGCAGCTTATCGGCAGGTCGTAATGAAAAACTGTTTTTT	TRBV7-3	TRBJ1-4	15	few	.
CASSLGPSGSTDTQYF	TGTGCCAGCAGCTTAGGTCCTAGCGGAAGCACAGATACGCAGTATTTT	TRBV7-2	TRBJ2-3	16	.	TRBD2
CSVAISGSYEQYF	TGCAGCGTTGCTATATCAGGGTCCTACGAGCAGTACTTC	TRBV29-1	TRBJ2-7	13	few	.
CASSGQDNSPLHF	TGTGCCAGCTCCGGACAGGATAATTCACCCCTCCACTTT	TRBV18	TRBJ1-6	13	.	TRBD1
CASSQNRDIDGYTF	TGCGCCAGCAGCCAAAACCGGGACATTGATGGCTACACCTTC	TRBV4-3	TRBJ1-2	14	.	.
CASSLSVTEETQYF	TGTGCCAGCAGTTTGTCGGTTACCGAGGAGACCCAGTACTTC	TRBV12-3/TRBV12-4	TRBJ2-5	14	.	.
CASSFGTPGEQYF	TGTGCCAGCAGCTTCGGGACTCCGGGCGAGCAGTACTTC	TRBV7-2	TRBJ2-7	13	few	.
CSARRTGAGGEQYF	TGCAGTGCTAGAAGAACAGGGGCCGGGGGGGAGCAGTACTTC	TRBV20-1	TRBJ2-7	14	many	.
CASSWVGGRNTEAFF	TGTGCCAGCAGTTGGGTCGGGGGGCGGAACACTGAAGCTTTCTTT	TRBV12-3/TRBV12-4	TRBJ1-1	15	.	.
CASTESGGQNTEAFF	TGTGCCAGCACCGAATCAGGGGGCCAAAACACTGAAGCTTTCTTT	TRBV7-3	TRBJ1-1	15	.	TRBD1
CASKASGVVETQYF	TGTGCCAGCAAGGCTAGCGGGGTAGTAGAGACCCAGTACTTC	TRBV6-5	TRBJ2-5	14	many	TRBD2
CSVGLADYNEQYF	TGCAGCGTTGGGCTAGCGGATTACAATGAGCAGTACTTC	TRBV29-1	TRBJ2-7	13	.	TRBD2
CASSDRVGGAYEQYF	TGTGCCAGCAGCGACAGGGTGGGGGGTGCCTACGAGCAGTACTTC	TRBV6-6	TRBJ2-7	15	.	.
CATTARDRGYEQYF	TGTGCCACCACCGCACGGGACAGGGGGTACGAGCAGTACTTC	TRBV10-3	TRBJ2-7	14	few	TRBD1
CSAQRGLVYEQYF	TGCAGTGCCCAAAGGGGGCTGGTCTACGAGCAGTACTTC	TRBV20-1	TRBJ2-7	13	.	TRBD1
CASNNALGIQTSSDEQFF	TGTGCCAGCAACAATGCCCTTGGCATCCAGACTAGTTCGGACGAGCAGTTCTTC	TRBV9	TRBJ2-1	18	.	.
CASSPLDRNTGELFF	TGTGCCAGCAGTCCGCTAGACAGGAACACCGGGGAGCTGTTTTTT	TRBV4-1	TRBJ2-2	15	few	.
CASGRLAGNTDTQYF	TGTGCCAGCGGCAGACTAGCGGGAAACACAGATACGCAGTATTTT	TRBV6-5	TRBJ2-3	15	.	TRBD2
CASSLDSQLGNEQFF	TGCGCCAGCAGCTTGGACAGTCAGCTGGGCAATGAGCAGTTCTTC	TRBV5-1	TRBJ2-1	15	.	.
CASSSSLGGPYEQYF	TGTGCCAGCAGTTCCAGTTTGGGGGGCCCCTACGAGCAGTACTTC	TRBV6-2/TRBV6-3	TRBJ2-7	15	.	.
CASSPDGDSYEQYF	TGTGCCAGCAGCCCCGACGGAGATTCCTACGAGCAGTACTTC	TRBV3-1	TRBJ2-7	14	few	.
CASSLEARDPHGYTF	TGTGCCAGCAGCTTGGAAGCGCGGGATCCACATGGCTACACCTTC	TRBV11-1	TRBJ1-2	15	.	.
CASSFPDSRSQETQYF	TGTGCCAGCAGCTTTCCGGACAGCCGTTCCCAAGAGACCCAGTACTTC	TRBV7-9	TRBJ2-5	16	.	.
CSPVGGSGANVLTF	TGCAGCCCCGTAGGGGGGTCCGGGGCCAACGTCCTGACTTTC	TRBV20-1	TRBJ2-6	14	.	.
CSVGTGASYGYTF	TGCAGCGTGGGGACAGGGGCCAGCTATGGCTACACCTTC	TRBV29-1	TRBJ1-2	13	.	TRBD1
CAGSPWQGETQYF	TGTGCCGGCAGCCCGTGGCAGGGAGAGACCCAGTACTTC	TRBV6-6	TRBJ2-5	13	.	.
CASSPGMTGANVLTF	TGTGCCAGCAGCCCCGGTATGACTGGGGCCAACGTCCTGACTTTC	TRBV27	TRBJ2-6	15	few	.
CAWYRTPDTDTQYF	TGTGCCTGGTACCGGACACCCGACACAGATACGCAGTATTTT	TRBV30	TRBJ2-3	14	.	.
CATGASQGNIQYF	TGTGCCACCGGGGCATCCCAGGGAAACATTCAGTACTTC	TRBV24-1	TRBJ2-4	13	few	.
CASSFARDSYEQYF	TGTGCCAGCAGTTTTGCCAGGGACTCCTACGAGCAGTACTTC	TRBV12-3/TRBV12-4	TRBJ2-7	14	.	.
CSVARARDEQYF	TGCAGCGTTGCCCGGGCTCGGGACGAGCAGTACTTC	TRBV29-1	TRBJ2-7	12	.	.
CASSISVQDTQYF	TGTGCCAGCAGTATTAGCGTCCAAGATACGCAGTATTTT	TRBV12-3/TRBV12-4	TRBJ2-3	13	.	.
CASSLEAGVLEKLFF	TGCGCCAGCAGCTTGGAGGCAGGGGTCTTGGAAAAACTGTTTTTT	TRBV5-1	TRBJ1-4	15	few	.
CASSRTSGALGDIQYF	TGTGCCAGCAGTAGGACTAGCGGAGCCCTGGGGGACATTCAGTACTTC	TRBV28	TRBJ2-4	16	.	TRBD2
CSARRGGGIQETQYF	TGCAGTGCTCGCCGGGGAGGGGGGATCCAAGAGACCCAGTACTTC	TRBV20-1	TRBJ2-5	15	.	.
CATSDSTPDRQETQYF	TGTGCCACCAGTGATTCAACCCCCGACAGGCAAGAGACCCAGTACTTC	TRBV24-1	TRBJ2-5	16	.	.
CASSSGARSYNEQFF	TGCGCCAGCAGCTCGGGGGCCCGCTCCTACAATGAGCAGTTCTTC	TRBV4-3	TRBJ2-1	15	.	.
CASSAITGTAYGYTF	TGTGCCAGCAGTGCCATCACCGGGACAGCATATGGCTACACCTTC	TRBV2	TRBJ1-2	15	.	TRBD1
CASSPRGQIYNEQFF	TGTGCCAGCAGCCCCCGCGGACAAATATACAATGAGCAGTTCTTC	TRBV7-9	TRBJ2-1	15	.	.
CASSSSWGYEQYF	TGTGCCAGCAGCTCCAGTTGGGGCTACGAGCAGTACTTC	TRBV7-9	TRBJ2-7	13	.	.
CASSSQDGTPSYEQYF	TGTGCCAGCAGCTCGCAAGACGGGACTCCCTCCTACGAGCAGTACTTC	TRBV13	TRBJ2-7	16	.	.
CASSFFGAGEDSHYFGPNEQFF	TGTGCCAGCAGCTTTTTCGGGGCAGGGGAGGATTCGCACTACTTTGGCCCCAATGAGCAGTTCTTC	TRBV7-6	TRBJ2-1	22	.	.
CASSSELGTQYF	TGTGCCAGCAGTTCAGAGCTTGGGACGCAGTATTTT	TRBV28	TRBJ2-3	12	few	.
CASSIRQGAFYEQYF	TGCGCCAGCAGCATCCGACAGGGGGCGTTCTACGAGCAGTACTTC	TRBV5-1	TRBJ2-7	15	.	TRBD1